The rows below give T cell receptor beta chains drawn from one sample of a study of T-cell reconstitution after alpha-beta-depleted transplantation in children. Each CDR3 protein is one row after TCRdb ran MiXCR on the PCR reads. The sample gives about 540,000 distinct CDR3 sequences, 27% of which show up once; about a third is in the top ten. Sequences were derived from PBMCs, sampled before TCRalphabeta/CD19-depleted stem cell transplant. The source of these receptors is a boy in the first two years of life with Wiskott-Aldrich syndrome, due to receive a stem cell transplant. The CDR3 runs from the conserved cysteine through the conserved F or W. The D gene is left open where the match is weak. Size tells how often a clone was seen (once, few, many) or the class of an expanded clone, and some rows leave it out.

clone size: few
D gene: NA
V gene: TRBV9
CDR3 length: 15
J gene: TRBJ2-3
CDR3 protein: CASSSGRGGTDTQYF
CDR3 DNA: TGTGCCAGCAGCTCCGGCCGGGGAGGCACAGATACGCAGTATTTT

clone size: few
D gene: NA
V gene: TRBV19
CDR3 length: 16
J gene: TRBJ2-6
CDR3 protein: CASSMDRLSGANVLTF
CDR3 DNA: TGTGCCAGTAGTATGGACCGACTCTCTGGGGCCAACGTCCTGACTTTC

clone size: NA
D gene: TRBD1
V gene: TRBV20-1
CDR3 length: 13
J gene: TRBJ2-7
CDR3 protein: CSAPGTGGYEQYF
CDR3 DNA: TGCAGTGCTCCCGGGACAGGGGGCTACGAGCAGTACTTC

clone size: NA
D gene: TRBD2
V gene: TRBV10-3
CDR3 length: 15
J gene: TRBJ2-5
CDR3 protein: CAISSQTSGQETQYF
CDR3 DNA: TGTGCCATCAGCAGCCAGACTAGCGGCCAAGAGACCCAGTACTTC

clone size: few
D gene: NA
V gene: TRBV28
CDR3 length: 15
J gene: TRBJ2-6
CDR3 protein: CASSLQVAGANVLTF
CDR3 DNA: TGTGCCAGCAGTTTGCAAGTTGCCGGGGCCAACGTCCTGACTTTC

clone size: NA
D gene: TRBD2
V gene: TRBV5-1
CDR3 length: 15
J gene: TRBJ2-2
CDR3 protein: CASSWGLAETGELFF
CDR3 DNA: TGCGCCAGCAGCTGGGGACTAGCAGAGACCGGGGAGCTGTTTTTT

clone size: NA
D gene: TRBD2
V gene: TRBV10-3
CDR3 length: 17
J gene: TRBJ2-1
CDR3 protein: CAISESTLASGGRAQFF
CDR3 DNA: TGTGCCATCAGTGAGTCGACTCTGGCTAGCGGAGGGCGGGCGCAGTTCTTC

clone size: NA
D gene: NA
V gene: TRBV20-1
CDR3 length: 15
J gene: TRBJ2-1
CDR3 protein: CSAIKAERSYNEQFF
CDR3 DNA: TGCAGTGCTATTAAGGCGGAGCGCTCCTACAATGAGCAGTTCTTC

clone size: NA
D gene: NA
V gene: TRBV29-1
CDR3 length: 12
J gene: TRBJ1-1
CDR3 protein: CSVVSVGTEAFF
CDR3 DNA: TGCAGCGTTGTCTCGGTGGGAACTGAAGCTTTCTTT

clone size: NA
D gene: NA
V gene: TRBV5-1
CDR3 length: 15
J gene: TRBJ2-5
CDR3 protein: CASSETLAVQETQYF
CDR3 DNA: TGCGCCAGCAGCGAAACCTTAGCGGTCCAAGAGACCCAGTACTTC

clone size: NA
D gene: NA
V gene: TRBV7-7
CDR3 length: 15
J gene: TRBJ2-1
CDR3 protein: CASSVGDPSYNEQFF
CDR3 DNA: TGTGCCAGCAGCGTCGGGGACCCCTCCTACAATGAGCAGTTCTTC

clone size: NA
D gene: NA
V gene: TRBV20-1
CDR3 length: 11
J gene: TRBJ2-7
CDR3 protein: CSAPRDGEQYF
CDR3 DNA: TGCAGTGCTCCCCGGGACGGTGAGCAGTACTTC

clone size: NA
D gene: TRBD2
V gene: TRBV5-1
CDR3 length: 16
J gene: TRBJ2-1
CDR3 protein: CASSLNAAGPYNEQFF
CDR3 DNA: TGCGCCAGCAGCTTGAATGCAGCGGGACCATACAATGAGCAGTTCTTC

clone size: NA
D gene: TRBD2
V gene: TRBV27
CDR3 length: 16
J gene: TRBJ2-7
CDR3 protein: CASSSILAGSVYEQYF
CDR3 DNA: TGTGCCAGCAGTTCCATACTAGCGGGATCGGTCTACGAGCAGTACTTC

clone size: few
D gene: NA
V gene: TRBV6-5
CDR3 length: 13
J gene: TRBJ2-4
CDR3 protein: CASSYVAGDIQYF
CDR3 DNA: TGTGCCAGCAGTTACGTGGCTGGAGACATTCAGTACTTC

clone size: few
D gene: NA
V gene: TRBV27
CDR3 length: 13
J gene: TRBJ1-3
CDR3 protein: CASSELGGNTIYF
CDR3 DNA: TGTGCCAGCAGCGAACTGGGTGGAAACACCATATATTTT

clone size: NA
D gene: NA
V gene: TRBV14
CDR3 length: 17
J gene: TRBJ2-1
CDR3 protein: CASSHQDRDWTYNEQFF
CDR3 DNA: TGTGCCAGCAGCCACCAAGACCGGGACTGGACTTACAATGAGCAGTTCTTC

clone size: NA
D gene: TRBD2
V gene: TRBV12-3/TRBV12-4
CDR3 length: 15
J gene: TRBJ2-7
CDR3 protein: CASSFPSGVTYEQYF
CDR3 DNA: TGTGCCAGCAGTTTTCCTAGCGGGGTCACCTACGAGCAGTACTTC

clone size: NA
D gene: NA
V gene: TRBV5-1
CDR3 length: 14
J gene: TRBJ1-5
CDR3 protein: CASSLGGGTQPQHF
CDR3 DNA: TGCGCCAGCAGCTTGGGCGGGGGCACTCAGCCCCAGCATTTT

clone size: NA
D gene: TRBD1
V gene: TRBV7-2
CDR3 length: 14
J gene: TRBJ1-3
CDR3 protein: CASSRGQPGNTIYF
CDR3 DNA: TGTGCCAGCAGCCGGGGACAGCCTGGAAACACCATATATTTT

clone size: few
D gene: NA
V gene: TRBV5-5
CDR3 length: 17
J gene: TRBJ2-5
CDR3 protein: CASSLAAGGNRQETQYF
CDR3 DNA: TGTGCCAGCAGCTTGGCCGCTGGGGGGAACCGGCAAGAGACCCAGTACTTC

clone size: few
D gene: TRBD2
V gene: TRBV7-9
CDR3 length: 17
J gene: TRBJ2-2
CDR3 protein: CASRPLLAGAHTGELFF
CDR3 DNA: TGTGCCAGCAGGCCTCTTCTAGCGGGAGCTCACACCGGGGAGCTGTTTTTT